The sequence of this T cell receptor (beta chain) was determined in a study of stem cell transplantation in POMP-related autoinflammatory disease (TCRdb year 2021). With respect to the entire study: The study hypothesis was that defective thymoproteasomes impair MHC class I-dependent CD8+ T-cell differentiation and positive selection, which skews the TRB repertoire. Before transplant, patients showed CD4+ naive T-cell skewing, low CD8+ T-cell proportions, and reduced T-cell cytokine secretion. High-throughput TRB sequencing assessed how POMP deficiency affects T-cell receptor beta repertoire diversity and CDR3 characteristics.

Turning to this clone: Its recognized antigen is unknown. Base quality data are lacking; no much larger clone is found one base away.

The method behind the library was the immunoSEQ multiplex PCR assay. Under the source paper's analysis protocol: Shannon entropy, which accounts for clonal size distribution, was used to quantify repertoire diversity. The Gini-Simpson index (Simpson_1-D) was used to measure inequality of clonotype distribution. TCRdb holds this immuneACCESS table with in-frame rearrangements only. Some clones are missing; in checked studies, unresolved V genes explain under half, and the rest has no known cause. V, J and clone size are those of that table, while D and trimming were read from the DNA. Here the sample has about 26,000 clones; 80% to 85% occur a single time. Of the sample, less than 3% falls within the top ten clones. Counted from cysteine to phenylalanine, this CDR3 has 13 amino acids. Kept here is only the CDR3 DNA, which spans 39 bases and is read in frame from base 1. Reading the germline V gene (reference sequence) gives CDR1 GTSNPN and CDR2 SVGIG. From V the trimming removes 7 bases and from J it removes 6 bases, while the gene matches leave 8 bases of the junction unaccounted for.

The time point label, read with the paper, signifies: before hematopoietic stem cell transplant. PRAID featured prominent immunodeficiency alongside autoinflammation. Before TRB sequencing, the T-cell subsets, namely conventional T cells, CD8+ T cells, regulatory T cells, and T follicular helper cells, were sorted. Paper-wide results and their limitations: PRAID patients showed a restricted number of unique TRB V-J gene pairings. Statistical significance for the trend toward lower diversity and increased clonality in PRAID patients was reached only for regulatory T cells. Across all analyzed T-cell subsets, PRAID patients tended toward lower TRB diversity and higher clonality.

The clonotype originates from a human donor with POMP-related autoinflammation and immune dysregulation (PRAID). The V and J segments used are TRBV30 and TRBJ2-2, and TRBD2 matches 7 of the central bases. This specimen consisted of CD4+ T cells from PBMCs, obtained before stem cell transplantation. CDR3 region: CASGRTSPGELFF. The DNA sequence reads TGTGCCTCCGGGCGGACTAGTCCCGGGGAGCTGTTTTTT.